The rows below give T cell receptor beta chains drawn from one sample of a study of T cells in Graves' hyperthyroidism and ophthalmopathy. TCRdb used MiXCR to reprocess the multiplex PCR reads, holding one entry per CDR3 protein. The table lists roughly 400,000 distinct CDR3 sequences, around 25% of them singletons. The sequenced sample was blood. These receptors were taken from a man in his fifties with Graves' hyperthyroidism. The CDR3 runs from the conserved cysteine through the conserved F or W. Each record gives: V gene, clone size, D gene, J gene, CDR3 DNA, CDR3 protein. D genes are given only for firm matches. Size is stated for part of the rows, as once, few or many counts, or as a class when the clone is expanded.

TRBV6-5	-	-	TRBJ1-3	TGTGCCAGCAGTTCCAGGGAGGTTGGAAACACCATATATTTT	CASSSREVGNTIYF
TRBV2	-	-	TRBJ2-1	TGTGCCAGCAGTGAATCAGGCTACAATGAGCAGTTCTTC	CASSESGYNEQFF
TRBV29-1	many	-	TRBJ2-1	TGCAGCACCCGCCGCGACGGCAATGAGCAGTTCTTC	CSTRRDGNEQFF
TRBV27	many	-	TRBJ2-7	TGTGCCAGCAGTTCGTCCGAGGGAGTCTCCGAGCAGTACTTC	CASSSSEGVSEQYF
TRBV20-1	many	TRBD2	TRBJ2-5	TGCAGTGCCATGACTAGCGGGGGACTACAAGAGACCCAGTACTTC	CSAMTSGGLQETQYF
TRBV6-1	few	TRBD1	TRBJ1-2	TGTGCCAGCAGAACCACAGGGACAGGCTACTCCTATGGCTACACCTTC	CASRTTGTGYSYGYTF
TRBV7-2	-	TRBD1	TRBJ2-1	TGTGCCAGCCAGCTTAGGGGGCCGTCCTACAATGAGCAGTTCTTC	CASQLRGPSYNEQFF
TRBV19	-	-	TRBJ1-5	TGTGCCAGTAGGATGAGCCGGGACAGCAATCAGCCCCAGCATTTT	CASRMSRDSNQPQHF
TRBV29-1	-	-	TRBJ1-1	TGCAGCGGTTGCGTGGGCATGAACACTGAAGCTTTCTTT	CSGCVGMNTEAFF
TRBV12-5	few	TRBD2	TRBJ2-1	TGTGCTAGTGGTTCATACACGACTAGCAGATACAATGAGCAGTTCTTC	CASGSYTTSRYNEQFF
TRBV4-2	few	TRBD2	TRBJ2-1	TGTGCCAGCAGCCAACTCTCCGGGACTAGCGGGAGATATGAGCAGTTCTTC	CASSQLSGTSGRYEQFF
TRBV12-3/TRBV12-4	few	-	TRBJ2-1	TGTGCCAGCAGTTTACGAGGGGGGAATTACAATGAGCAGTTCTTC	CASSLRGGNYNEQFF
TRBV6-1	many	-	TRBJ1-1	TGTGCCAGCAGTTTGGGACCAAACACTGAAGCTTTCTTT	CASSLGPNTEAFF
TRBV28	many	TRBD1	TRBJ1-2	TGTGCCAGCAGGCTGGGACAGGGATTTGGCTACACCTTC	CASRLGQGFGYTF
TRBV7-3	few	-	TRBJ1-1	TGTGCCAGCAGAGAAACAGTTCACACTGAAGCTTTCTTT	CASRETVHTEAFF
TRBV6-1	-	-	TRBJ1-1	TGTGCCAGCAACCTACAGGGCATATTCGCTGAAGCTTTCTTT	CASNLQGIFAEAFF
TRBV11-3	many	-	TRBJ2-5	TGTGCCAGCAGCTCCCGTGACAGCCTCGGGACCCAGTACTTC	CASSSRDSLGTQYF
TRBV20-1	many	TRBD2	TRBJ2-7	TGCAGTGCTAGAGATGCGGGAGGCCTCGAGCAGTACTTC	CSARDAGGLEQYF
TRBV20-1	-	TRBD1	TRBJ1-1	TGCAGTGCTAGAGTTGACAGGGCGACGGACGAAGCTTTCTTT	CSARVDRATDEAFF
TRBV5-1	-	-	TRBJ2-3	TGCGCCAGCACATCCGAGGGGGGCGCAGATACGCAGTATTTT	CASTSEGGADTQYF
TRBV24-1	-	TRBD2	TRBJ2-2	TGTGCCACCAGTCGGACTAGCGGAAACACCGGGGAGCTGTTTTTT	CATSRTSGNTGELFF
TRBV29-1	-	-	TRBJ2-1	TGCAGCGTTGCCGGGGGCAGGCATGAGCAGTTCTTC	CSVAGGRHEQFF
TRBV10-2	-	-	TRBJ2-1	TGCGCCAGCAGTGATCTCAGATTAGGTGAGCAGTTCTTC	CASSDLRLGEQFF
TRBV24-1	-	TRBD2	TRBJ2-1	TGTGCCACCAGTGGGAGGTTGGGAAGGGAGGGCCGGATCAATGAGCAGTTCTTC	CATSGRLGREGRINEQFF